Following are 13 T cell receptor beta chains from one sample sequenced in a study of T cells in Graves' hyperthyroidism and ophthalmopathy. From RNA transcripts, TCR beta CDR3 regions were amplified. The HTBI set primed first-round TCR CDR3 RT-PCR. From the multiplex PCR reads, TCRdb called clonotypes with MiXCR, one entry per CDR3 protein. The table lists a few hundred thousand distinct CDR3 sequences, about a sixth of them singletons. The sequenced material came from blood. Receptor source: a woman aged 40 to 50 with Graves' ophthalmopathy.

This clonotype was observed at least ten times. The chain joins TRBV28 to TRBJ1-5; TRBD1 matches at 9 bases. The germline V gene has CDR1 MDHEN and CDR2 SYDVKM. The CDR3 covers 13 residues. Trimming cost V 4 bases and J 5 bases; bases outside gene matches: 0. CDR3 sequence (DNA): TGTGCCAGCAGTTGGACAGGGGATCAGCCCCAGCATTTT. Translation: CASSWTGDQPQHF.

This clonotype showed up many times. The chain carries TRBV3-1 and TRBJ1-1; D gene unclear. In germline, CDR1 is LGHDT, CDR2 YNNKEL (reference sequence). This CDR3 spans 14 amino acids. Trimming left V 0 bases short and J 4 bases short, with 9 bases between. The CDR3 sequence: CASSQDLAATEAFF. The CDR3 nucleotides read TGTGCCAGCAGCCAAGATCTAGCAGCCACTGAAGCTTTCTTT.

As to this clonotype: This clone may be a read error of a much larger clone one base away. The genes are TRBV7-8 and TRBJ2-3; D uncertain. The CDR3 spans 16 residues. CDR1 SGHVS and CDR2 FQNEAQ come from the germline V gene. The V and J ends lost 1 base and 4 bases respectively, with 15 bases between them. The CDR3 reads CASSLGRFRYADTQYF. The CDR3 nucleotides are TGTGCCAGCAGCTTAGGAAGGTTTAGGTATGCAGATACGCAGTATTTT.

This clonotype occurred a few times. The junction differs from germline at one of its ends, possibly a read error. This rearrangement joins TRBV28 to TRBJ2-5; D gene uncertain. The CDR3 extends over 18 amino acids. From germline, CDR1 is MDHEN and CDR2 SYDVKM. CDR3 nucleotide sequence: TGTGCCAGCAGTTTTAAGGGTAGGCGGTCGGACGACCAAGGGACCCAGTACTTC. It translates to CASSFKGRRSDDQGTQYF.

The chain has TRBV24-1 and TRBJ1-2; tentative D call: TRBD1 (6 bases). The V and J ends lost 2 bases and 3 bases respectively, with 12 bases between them. Looked up from germline, CDR1 is KGHDR and CDR2 is SFDVKD. This CDR3 region has 15 residues. The CDR3 here is CATSDSKGGHYGYTF. The CDR3 DNA sequence: TGTGCCACCAGTGATTCTAAAGGGGGTCACTATGGCTACACCTTC.

This clonotype was recorded a few times. This chain connects TRBV28 to TRBJ2-2; no clear D gene. Trimming stripped 11 bases from V and 3 bases from J, with 7 bases between. Germline CDR1 MDHEN, CDR2 SYDVKM. The CDR3 length is 11 residues. The CDR3 sequence is CAAGHTGELFF. The CDR3 nucleotides are TGTGCCGCAGGACACACCGGGGAGCTGTTTTTT.

This clonotype came up a few times. The gene calls are TRBV28 and TRBJ1-6; TRBD1 agrees at 7 bases. Germline-derived CDR1 and CDR2 are MDHEN and SYDVKM. This CDR3 has 14 amino acids. The trim removed 6 bases at V and 8 bases at J, leaving 7 bases unmatched. As DNA, the CDR3 is TGTGCCAGCAGACTGCCAGGGGGTGATTCACCCCTCCACTTT. Translating gives CASRLPGGDSPLHF.

This clonotype was observed many times. The chain joins TRBV14 to TRBJ2-1, with a possible D match to TRBD1 (5 bases). The germline CDR1 and CDR2 sequences are SGHDN and FVKESK. Deletions cut 2 bases from V and 5 bases from J, with 16 bases between. This CDR3 comprises 16 residues. In nucleotides, the CDR3 is TGTGCCAGCAGCCAAAAAAAGGGGCTTCGTAACAATGAGCAGTTCTTC. Its protein product is CASSQKKGLRNNEQFF.

The CDR3 reads CASSGGGPMNTEAFF. The CDR3 nucleotides are TGTGCCAGCAGTGGGGGAGGACCTATGAACACTGAAGCTTTCTTT. The chain couples TRBV7-8 to TRBJ1-1; D might be TRBD1 (5 bases). The CDR3 consists of 15 residues. Germline CDR1 and CDR2: SGHVS and FQNEAQ. V lost 6 bases to trimming and J lost 0 bases, with 14 bases between them.

The chain employs TRBV5-6 and TRBJ2-3; 7 nucleotides align to TRBD2. The J segment lost 2 bases and the V segment lost 1 base, leaving 7 bases of the junction unmatched. The CDR3 has 16 amino acids. CDR1 SGHDT and CDR2 YYEEEE come from the germline V gene. The CDR3 sequence: CASSLFAGDPTDTQYF. Written as DNA, the CDR3 is TGTGCCAGCAGCTTGTTCGCGGGGGACCCCACAGATACGCAGTATTTT.

On this clonotype: With a much larger clone just one base away, this may be a read error. The J gene is TRBJ2-1, the V gene TRBV28; D uncertain. CDR3 length: 14 residues. CDR1 is MDHEN and CDR2 is SYDVKM in the germline V gene. The CDR3 DNA reads TGTGCCAGCAGTTTACTGGGTCCCTACAATGAGCGGTTCTTC. Amino acid sequence: CASSLLGPYNERFF.

This chain joins TRBV28 and TRBJ2-3; possibly TRBD1 for D (5 bases). Per the germline V gene, CDR1 is MDHEN and CDR2 is SYDVKM. This CDR3 has 14 amino acids. Deletions cut 3 bases from V and 3 bases from J, with 10 bases between. The DNA of the CDR3 is TGTGCCAGCAGTTTTAAGGGGTATACAGATACGCAGTATTTT. Amino acids: CASSFKGYTDTQYF.

This clonotype occurred many times. The rearrangement joins TRBV2 to TRBJ1-1; D uncertain. CDR1 is SNHLY and CDR2 is FYNNEI in the germline V gene. Trimming removed 6 bases at V and 4 bases at J, with 21 bases between. The CDR3 length is 16 residues. CDR3 protein: CASRADEWKVGTEAFF. The CDR3 DNA reads TGTGCCAGCAGGGCCGACGAGTGGAAGGTGGGCACTGAAGCTTTCTTT. Full variable domain (missing parts from reference TRBV2 and TRBJ1-1): EPEVTQTPSHQVTQMGQEVILRCVPISNHLYFYWYRQILGQKVEFLVSFYNNEISEKSEIFDDQFSVERPDGSNFTLKIRSTKLEDSAMYFCASRADEWKVGTEAFFGQGTRLTVV.